Below are 32 T cell receptor beta chains sequenced from a single sample in a study of CD8+ T cells in alopecia areata. Cells that came from pooled cutaneous lymph nodes were sorted using CD4, CD8alpha, NKG2D, NKG2ACE and other markers. Reverse transcription of extracted RNA yielded cDNA, which provided the sequencing template. The data were produced by immunoSEQ multiplex PCR, yet TCRdb's version contains in-frame clones alone and is incomplete. The sample is made up of around 300,000 clones, none counted only once. The sample consisted of CD4+ T cells sorted from a lymph node. The receptor source for this set is a C3H/HeJ mouse with alopecia areata. MHC haplotype of the strain: H2-k.

This clone showed up many times. Mouse germline and gene names are used. Read sequence stops 4 residues before the CDR3 end, and the germline J gene provides the missing end. This sequence joins TRBV17 and TRBJ2-3; TRBD2 matches 9 bases. This CDR3 has 16 amino acids. The ends lost 4 bases at V and 1 base at J; junction bases unmatched: 6. In germline, CDR1 is MNHDT, CDR2 YYDKIL. The DNA read from the CDR3 is TGTGCTAGCAGTATTGGGGGGGCGCTAGGTGCAGAA. Its translation is CASSIGGALGAE. The entire CDR3 protein is CASSIGGALGAETLYF.

This clone was observed a handful of times. Mouse names are used for the genes. The CDR3: CASSIVGTGGVPEVFF. The sequenced CDR3 bases are TGTGCCAGCAGTATAGTAGGGACAGGGGGCGTCCCA. This sequence joins TRBV19 and TRBJ1-1; 12 nucleotides line up with TRBD1. The CDR3 end falls 4 residues outside the read, so it is completed with the germline J gene. Germline values: CDR1 FNHDT, CDR2 SITEND (reference sequence). The CDR3 spans 16 residues.

This clone was recorded a few times. Gene names follow the mouse nomenclature. The read stops 3 residues short of the end of the CDR3; the missing end is completed from the germline J gene. The sample carries other DNA sequences with the same CDR3. The rearrangement links TRBV5 to TRBJ1-6; D not resolved. TRBJ1-6 is flagged as an ORF with uncertain function. From germline, CDR1 is LGHNA and CDR2 YNLKQL (reference sequence). The CDR3 runs to 16 residues. Trimming pared 0 bases from V and 0 bases from J, leaving 6 bases between. Partial CDR3 DNA: TGTGCCAGCAGCCAAGAGGGGAATTCCTATAATTCGCCC. It yields the protein CASSQEGNSYNSP. The entire CDR3 protein is CASSQEGNSYNSPLYF.

The sample holds many counts of this clone. The gene names given are mouse names. Read coverage stops 4 residues before the CDR3 terminus; the germline J gene supplies the remainder. The chain employs TRBV17 and TRBJ2-1, with TRBD1 matching over 8 bases. The CDR3 consists of 14 residues. The germline V gene encodes CDR1 MNHDT and CDR2 YYDKIL. V trimming: 3 bases; J trimming: 2 bases; junction bases outside the gene matches: 0. The DNA read from the CDR3 is TGTGCTAGCAGTAGGGGACAGGACTATGCT. Amino acids: CASSRGQDYA. The entire CDR3 protein is CASSRGQDYAEQFF.

As to this clone: Germline and genes here are mouse. The read ends 4 residues before the CDR3 terminus; that terminus is restored from the germline J gene. The V gene is TRBV19, the J gene TRBJ2-2, with TRBD1 identical over 11 bases. The J segment lost 3 bases and the V segment lost 5 bases, leaving 3 bases of the junction unmatched. This CDR3 contains 15 residues. CDR1 is FNHDT and CDR2 is SITEND in the germline V gene (reference sequence). CDR3 amino acids: CASSGQGAHTGQLYF. Incomplete CDR3 DNA: TGTGCCAGCAGCGGACAGGGGGCCCACACCGGG.

This clone showed up just a few times. Mouse gene names apply. The read finishes 4 residues shy of the CDR3 end, and the germline J gene is used to complete it. The rearrangement links TRBV19 to TRBJ2-7, with 8 bases that match TRBD2. CDR3 size: 15 residues. The germline gives CDR1 FNHDT, CDR2 SITEND (reference sequence). V shed 4 bases, J shed 0 bases, and the junction held 6 bases outside the gene matches. Incomplete CDR3 DNA: TGTGCCAGCAGTTCCGACTGGGGTAACTCCTAT. It is translated as CASSSDWGNSY. The entire CDR3 is CASSSDWGNSYEQYF.

Turning to this clone: Mouse gene names and germline throughout. Read data end 4 residues before the CDR3 end; the end is taken from the germline J gene. This chain links TRBV13-1 with TRBJ2-3; no clear D. Germline V gene sequence: CDR1 NSHNY, CDR2 SYGAGN. V gave up 2 bases and J gave up 0 bases, with 4 bases separating them. The CDR3 is 13 amino acids. Here the CDR3 reads CASSEHSAETLYF. The CDR3 DNA, read in part, is TGTGCCAGCAGTGAACATAGTGCAGAA.

This clone was seen only a few times. Genes and germline come from the mouse. The read halts 3 residues ahead of the CDR3 end, with the missing end drawn from the germline J gene. The chain carries TRBV13-1 and TRBJ1-6; D perhaps matches TRBD1 (5 bases). TRBJ1-6 is known as an ORF, though its function is uncertain. In germline, CDR1 is NSHNY, CDR2 SYGAGN. The CDR3 has 16 amino acids. Trimming removed 5 bases from V and 0 bases from J, with 12 bases in between. The part of the CDR3 DNA that was read is TGTGCCAGCAGGGTAACAGGAAATTCCTATAATTCGCCC. Its protein is CASRVTGNSYNSP. The whole CDR3 region reads CASRVTGNSYNSPLYF.

About this clone itself: The gene names given are mouse names. The sequenced fragment ends 4 residues before the CDR3 boundary, so the rest is inferred from the germline J gene. V and J are TRBV31 and TRBJ1-1; a possible D gene is TRBD1 (6 bases). This CDR3 contains 14 residues. Trimming took off 3 bases at V and 1 base at J, with 12 bases between the two ends. CDR1 and CDR2 (germline): GKSSPN, SITVG. The CDR3 DNA, read in part, is TGTGCCTGGAGGCACAGGGTTGGAAACACA. It codes for CAWRHRVGNT. The complete CDR3 protein is CAWRHRVGNTEVFF.

About this clone: Gene names follow the mouse nomenclature. Here the CDR3 reads CASSYLGDSANSDYTF. The DNA read from the CDR3 is TGTGCCAGCAGTTATCTCGGGGACAGTGCAAACTCC. The J gene is TRBJ1-2, the V gene TRBV19; 7 bases match TRBD1. The sequence runs out 4 residues before the end of the CDR3; the remainder is reconstructed from the germline J gene. Germline V gene lookup returns CDR1 FNHDT and CDR2 SITEND (reference sequence). With 4 bases clipped from V and 0 bases from J, the junction kept 9 bases outside the gene matches. The CDR3 contains 16 residues.

This clone was seen more than once but under ten times. Genes and germline come from the mouse. This specimen includes other DNA sequences encoding the same CDR3. CDR3: CASSQDGGRTGQLYF. The sequenced CDR3 bases are TGTGCCAGCAGCCAAGATGGGGGGCGGACCGGG. The V and J genes are TRBV5 and TRBJ2-2, with D maybe TRBD2 (7 bases). The read halts 4 residues ahead of the CDR3 end, with the missing end drawn from the germline J gene. In germline, CDR1 is LGHNA, CDR2 YNLKQL (reference sequence). The CDR3 runs to 15 residues. Trimming shortened V by 0 bases and J by 5 bases, and 10 bases separated the two germline ends.

This clone has more than one count but fewer than ten. Gene names refer to mouse genes. Incomplete CDR3 DNA: TGTGCCAGCAGCCAAGGACTGGGGGGGCCGGTAGAA. Translating gives CASSQGLGGPVE. The CDR3 in its entirety is CASSQGLGGPVETLYF. The genes are TRBV5 and TRBJ2-3, with 12 bases lining up with TRBD2. Coverage ceases 4 residues before the CDR3 finishes, and the germline J gene fills in the end. This CDR3 has 16 residues. In germline, CDR1 is LGHNA, CDR2 YNLKQL (reference sequence).

Regarding this clone: All gene names here are mouse names. Read sequence stops 4 residues before the CDR3 end, and the germline J gene provides the missing end. J is TRBJ2-3 and V is TRBV13-1, with a weak D call TRBD2 (6 bases). Germline CDR1 reads NSHNY; CDR2 reads SYGAGN. This CDR3 region has 13 residues. Trimming pared 1 base from V and 3 bases from J, leaving 6 bases between. The sequenced CDR3 bases are TGTGCCAGCAGTGATCTGGGGGCAGAA. Its protein product is CASSDLGAE. The full CDR3 protein is CASSDLGAETLYF.

Of note for this clone: Gene and germline names: mouse. Read data end 4 residues before the CDR3 end; the end is taken from the germline J gene. This sequence joins TRBV4 and TRBJ2-1, with 8 bases matching TRBD2. CDR1 is LGHDT, CDR2 YNNKQL, per germline (reference sequence). The CDR3 runs to 15 residues. V lost 6 bases to trimming and J lost 4 bases; unmatched junction nucleotides: 8. The CDR3 sequence is CASSQDWDWYAEQFF. The DNA read from the CDR3 is TGTGCCAGCAGTCAAGACTGGGACTGGTATGCT.

On this clone itself: Gene names follow the mouse nomenclature. The read ends 3 residues shy of where the CDR3 ends; the end is completed using the germline J gene. The chain joins TRBV13-1 to TRBJ1-6; D might be TRBD1 (6 bases). TRBJ1-6 is an open reading frame whose function is uncertain. The CDR3 covers 17 residues. Germline CDR1 is NSHNY and CDR2 is SYGAGN. V was pared by 0 bases and J by 4 bases, with 14 bases between. The sequenced CDR3 bases are TGTGCCAGCAGTGATGCGTGGGGGGGCCGATATAATTCGCCC. Translated, it gives CASSDAWGGRYNSP. The CDR3, in full, reads CASSDAWGGRYNSPLYF.

Concerning this clone itself: The gene names given are mouse names. The read ends 4 residues early relative to the CDR3; the germline J gene fills the gap. This chain links TRBV13-1 with TRBJ2-7; D may be TRBD1 (5 bases). The CDR3 is made up of 12 amino acids. Germline CDR1 is NSHNY and CDR2 is SYGAGN. Trimming cost V 5 bases and J 3 bases, with 9 bases left between them. CDR3 DNA, as far as it was read: TGTGCCAGCAGAGCTGACAGCTAT. Encoded protein: CASRADSY. The whole CDR3 protein reads CASRADSYEQYF.

As for this clone: Any gene name here is a mouse gene name. The read is 3 residues too short to cover the CDR3 end, so that end is filled in from the germline J gene. This chain links TRBV31 with TRBJ1-6, with 10 positions matching TRBD1. TRBJ1-6 is sorted into the ORF group, with uncertain function. V shed 3 bases, J shed 1 base, and the junction held 6 bases outside the gene matches. CDR3 length: 17 residues. Germline lookup yields CDR1 GKSSPN and CDR2 SITVG. The CDR3 spells CAWSLTGGASYNSPLYF. The sequenced part of the CDR3 DNA is TGTGCCTGGAGCCTGACAGGGGGCGCGTCCTATAATTCGCCC.

There are a few counts of this clone. Gene names refer to mouse genes. The read is 4 residues too short to cover the CDR3 end, so that end is filled in from the germline J gene. The chain has TRBV13-1 and TRBJ2-5, with 11 bases identical to TRBD1. Per the germline V gene, CDR1 is NSHNY and CDR2 is SYGAGN. This CDR3 has 16 residues. The DNA read from the CDR3 is TGTGCCAGCAGTGATGCCAGGACAGGGGGCTTGGAC. This gives the protein CASSDARTGGLD. The full CDR3 sequence reads CASSDARTGGLDTQYF.

In its sample, this clone was seen a few times. The gene names here belong to mouse. The CDR3 is CTCSADRAGTEQFF. The sequenced part of the CDR3 DNA is TGCACCTGCAGTGCAGATCGGGCAGGGACT. The chain recombines TRBV1 with TRBJ2-1; D may be TRBD1 (5 bases). The read ends 4 residues early relative to the CDR3; the germline J gene fills the gap. This CDR3 comprises 14 residues. The V gene's germline CDR1 is NSQYPW and CDR2 LRSPGD (reference sequence).

This clone showed up just a few times. Gene names follow the mouse nomenclature. Read sequence stops 4 residues before the CDR3 end, and the germline J gene provides the missing end. The chain couples TRBV13-1 to TRBJ2-2; D might be TRBD1 (5 bases). The V gene lost 2 bases and the J gene lost 0 bases, with 8 bases spanning the gap. The CDR3 has 15 amino acids. The germline V gene encodes CDR1 NSHNY and CDR2 SYGAGN. Incomplete CDR3 DNA: TGTGCCAGCAGTGAAGGACATACAAACACCGGG. Protein product: CASSEGHTNTG. The whole CDR3 region reads CASSEGHTNTGQLYF.

This clone appeared many times. Genes here carry mouse names. Other DNA sequences in this specimen translate into the identical CDR3. The CDR3 spells CASSQNSAETLYF. The DNA read from the CDR3 is TGTGCCAGCAGCCAAAATAGTGCAGAA. The V and J genes are TRBV5 and TRBJ2-3; no reliable D call. The read falls 4 residues short of the CDR3 end, and the missing part is taken from the germline J gene. Trimming pared 2 bases from V and 0 bases from J, leaving 3 bases between. There are 13 residues in the CDR3. CDR1 is LGHNA, CDR2 YNLKQL, per germline (reference sequence).

Remarks on this clone: Here the gene names and germline are mouse. Read sequence stops 4 residues before the CDR3 end, and the germline J gene provides the missing end. The chain carries TRBV1 and TRBJ2-2, with D perhaps matching TRBD1 (6 bases). This CDR3 has 16 amino acids. The germline V gene has CDR1 NSQYPW and CDR2 LRSPGD (reference sequence). The ends were cut back, 0 bases at V and 4 bases at J, with 12 bases in the middle. Incomplete CDR3 DNA: TGCACCTGCAGTGCAGACAGGGGCGCGAGCACCGGG. It codes for CTCSADRGASTG. The whole CDR3 protein is CTCSADRGASTGQLYF.

This clone was seen only a few times. The listed genes are named as in mouse. The DNA ends 4 residues before the CDR3 does, and the rest of the CDR3 is filled in from the germline J gene. The chain uses TRBV13-2 and TRBJ2-5, with TRBD1 identical over 8 bases. Germline loops: CDR1 NNHNN, CDR2 SYGAGS (reference sequence). This CDR3 spans 13 amino acids. The CDR3 sequence: CASGLQGADTQYF. The sequenced CDR3 bases are TGTGCCAGCGGTCTTCAGGGGGCCGAC.

Concerning this clone itself: Any gene name here is a mouse gene name. The observed sequence ends 4 residues before the CDR3 terminus, with the missing tail filled in from the germline J gene. This chain connects TRBV1 to TRBJ2-7, with 8 positions matching TRBD1. V gave up 1 base and J gave up 2 bases; unmatched junction bases: 1. The CDR3 totals 14 residues. Per the germline V gene, CDR1 is NSQYPW and CDR2 is LRSPGD (reference sequence). CDR3 sequence reads: CTCSAVRGPYEQYF. CDR3 bases read: TGCACCTGCAGTGCAGTCAGGGGGCCCTAT.

Note on this clone: Mouse names are used for the genes. The read comes to an end 4 residues before the CDR3 does, leaving the germline J gene to fill in the end. Other DNA sequences in the sample encode the same CDR3. This chain connects TRBV1 to TRBJ2-7; TRBD1 matches 7 bases. In germline, CDR1 is NSQYPW, CDR2 LRSPGD (reference sequence). J gave up 3 bases and V 0 bases, and 2 bases lay outside the gene matches. The CDR3 has 14 residues. CDR3 protein: CTCSADRGSYEQYF. CDR3 DNA, as far as it was read: TGCACCTGCAGTGCAGACAGGGGGAGCTAT. Supplemented by reference TRBV1 and TRBJ2-7, the full variable domain reads VTLLEQNPRWRLVPRGQAVNLRCILKNSQYPWMSWYQQDLQKQLQWLFTLRSPGDKEVKSLPGADYLATRVTDTELRLQVANMSQGRTLYCTCSADRGSYEQYFGPGTRLTVL.

In its sample, this clone was seen a few times. Genes here carry mouse names. Read sequence stops 4 residues before the CDR3 end, and the germline J gene provides the missing end. The V call is TRBV13-3, the J call TRBJ2-2, with 11 bases aligning to TRBD1. Germline values: CDR1 NNHDY, CDR2 SYVADS. The CDR3 consists of 17 residues. Unmatched junction bases numbered 4, after V lost 0 bases and J lost 3 bases. The CDR3 sequence is CASSDARGQGDTGQLYF. The part of the CDR3 DNA that was read is TGTGCCAGCAGTGATGCTCGGGGACAGGGGGACACCGGG.

Note on this clone: The listed genes are named as in mouse. The CDR3 end falls 4 residues outside the read, so it is completed with the germline J gene. This rearrangement joins TRBV13-2 to TRBJ2-2; tentative D call: TRBD2 (5 bases). The V end lost 0 bases, the J end lost 0 bases, and 9 bases lay between the germline ends. Germline V CDR1 and CDR2: NNHNN, SYGAGS (reference sequence). The CDR3 length is 16 residues. The sequenced CDR3 bases are TGTGCCAGCGGTGATGCGCCTGGGTCAAACACCGGG. It yields the protein CASGDAPGSNTG. The whole CDR3 reads CASGDAPGSNTGQLYF.

With respect to this clone: Gene names follow the mouse nomenclature. The CDR3 end lies 4 residues beyond the end of the read and is filled in from the germline J gene. The chain links TRBV1 to TRBJ1-1; no firm D call. Germline assignment: CDR1 NSQYPW and CDR2 LRSPGD (reference sequence). CDR3 size: 15 residues. CDR3 DNA (partial): TGCACCTGCAGTGCAGATCCCCCCAGACTCCCA. The encoded protein is CTCSADPPRLP. The full CDR3 sequence reads CTCSADPPRLPEVFF.

This clone has a handful of counts. Genes and germline come from the mouse. The CDR3 end falls 4 residues outside the read, so it is completed with the germline J gene. The chain is built from TRBV19 and TRBJ1-1, with D tentatively TRBD1 (6 bases). The length of the CDR3 is 13 residues. Trimming took 3 bases from V and 4 from J, leaving 10 bases between them. Germline V CDR1 and CDR2: FNHDT, SITEND (reference sequence). This CDR3 is CASSTQGGTEVFF. Partial CDR3 DNA: TGTGCCAGCAGTACACAGGGTGGCACA.

For this clone: Gene names and germline match the mouse. Read data end 4 residues before the CDR3 end; the end is taken from the germline J gene. The chain carries TRBV13-2 and TRBJ2-3; 12 bases agree with TRBD2. V dropped 4 bases and J dropped 4; count of bases not matched to a gene: 7. The CDR3 totals 16 residues. From germline, CDR1 is NNHNN and CDR2 SYGAGS (reference sequence). CDR3 sequence: CASGLRDWGDPETLYF. Incomplete CDR3 DNA: TGTGCCAGCGGTCTCCGGGACTGGGGGGATCCAGAA.

As to this clone: The gene names given are mouse names. The read terminates 3 residues ahead of where the CDR3 ends, so the germline J gene completes it. The V call is TRBV31, the J call TRBJ1-6, with unresolved D. TRBJ1-6 qualifies as an ORF whose function is uncertain. This CDR3 region has 15 residues. The V end was cut by 3 bases, the J end by 0 bases, with 9 bases between. Germline CDR1 is GKSSPN and CDR2 is SITVG. Incomplete CDR3 DNA: TGTGCCTGGAGCCCAACAGCTTCCTATAATTCGCCC. Translation: CAWSPTASYNSP. The whole CDR3 sequence is CAWSPTASYNSPLYF.

On this clone: Any gene name here is a mouse gene name. The read finishes 4 residues shy of the CDR3 end, and the germline J gene is used to complete it. This rearrangement joins TRBV29 to TRBJ2-7; D is ambiguous. There are 11 residues in the CDR3. Germline lookup yields CDR1 MSHET and CDR2 SYDVDS. The CDR3 sequence is CASSDTYEQYF. The part of the CDR3 DNA that was read is TGTGCTAGCAGTGACACATAT.